This entry is about one T cell receptor beta chain. Its antigen remains unidentified. Using immunoSEQ multiplex PCR, the repertoire was profiled, and TCRdb retains in-frame clones only, with some absent. The data show 95,000 to 100,000 clones, with approximately 88% seen just once and approximately 18% held by the top ten. The germline CDR1 and CDR2 sequences are MNHEY and SVGAGI. CDR3 length equals 14 residues. Trimming took off 11 bases at V and 1 base at J, with 16 bases between the two ends. Healthy donors had no documented immune events, such as infections, while sampled. The data belong to a study of identifying expanded T cells in peripheral blood. General study findings and limits: Variance in clone template counts between approximately two-week samples significantly increased with total template count across all healthy donors. About 1.2 clones differed between technical replicates, versus about 17 and 20 over time.

This sequence was found in a person aged 18 to 75 in good health. The gene calls are TRBV6-5 and TRBJ2-3; D is perhaps TRBD1 or TRBD2 (5 bases each). The sequencing input was blood. CDR3 residues: CASGLIRGTDTQYF. For the CDR3, the DNA is TGTGCCTCGGGGCTGATCCGTGGCACAGATACGCAGTATTTT.